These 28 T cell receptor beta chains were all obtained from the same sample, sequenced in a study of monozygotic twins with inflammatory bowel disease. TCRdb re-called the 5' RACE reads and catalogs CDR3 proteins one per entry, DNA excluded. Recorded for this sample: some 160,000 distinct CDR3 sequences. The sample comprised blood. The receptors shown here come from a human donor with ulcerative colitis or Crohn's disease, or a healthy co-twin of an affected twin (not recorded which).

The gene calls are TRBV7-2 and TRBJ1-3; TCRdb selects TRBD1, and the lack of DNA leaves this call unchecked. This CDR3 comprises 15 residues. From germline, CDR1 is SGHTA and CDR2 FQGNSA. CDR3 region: CASSLAGTAGNTIYF.

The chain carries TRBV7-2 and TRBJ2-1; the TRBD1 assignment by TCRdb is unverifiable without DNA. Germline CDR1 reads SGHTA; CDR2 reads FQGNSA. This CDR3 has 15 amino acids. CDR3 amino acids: CASSSGGAVWDEQFF.

The CDR3 reads CSVPQRGQGDGYTF. The chain has TRBV29-1 and TRBJ1-2; the D call from TCRdb, TRBD1, cannot be confirmed without DNA. The germline CDR1 and CDR2 sequences are SQVTM and ANQGSEA. CDR3 length: 14 residues.

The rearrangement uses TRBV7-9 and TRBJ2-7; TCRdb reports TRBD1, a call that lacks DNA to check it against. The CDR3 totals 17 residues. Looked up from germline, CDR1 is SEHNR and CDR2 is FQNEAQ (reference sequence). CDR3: CASSLWPHDRVIYEQYF.

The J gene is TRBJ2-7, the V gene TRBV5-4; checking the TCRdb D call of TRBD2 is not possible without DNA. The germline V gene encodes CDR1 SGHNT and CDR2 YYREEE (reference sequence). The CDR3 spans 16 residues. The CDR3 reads CASSLAAGLRLDEQYF.

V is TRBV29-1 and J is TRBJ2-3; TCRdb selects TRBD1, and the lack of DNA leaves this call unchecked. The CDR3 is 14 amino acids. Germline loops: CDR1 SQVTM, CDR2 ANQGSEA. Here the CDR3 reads CSVDPVDITDTQYF.

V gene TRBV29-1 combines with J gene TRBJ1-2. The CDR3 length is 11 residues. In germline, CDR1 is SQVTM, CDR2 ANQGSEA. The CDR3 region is CSVEERVGYTF.

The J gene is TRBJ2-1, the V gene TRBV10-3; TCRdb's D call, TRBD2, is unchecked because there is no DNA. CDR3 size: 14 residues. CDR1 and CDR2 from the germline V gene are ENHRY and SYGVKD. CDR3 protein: CAISDPLVPNEQFF.

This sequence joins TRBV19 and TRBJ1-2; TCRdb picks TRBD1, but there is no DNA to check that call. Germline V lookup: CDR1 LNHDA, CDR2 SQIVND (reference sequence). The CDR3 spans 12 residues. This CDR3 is CASSMLGDGYTF. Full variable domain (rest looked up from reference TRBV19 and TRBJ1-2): DGGITQSPKYLFRKEGQNVTLSCEQNLNHDAMYWYRQDPGQGLRLIYYSQIVNDFQKGDIAEGYSVSREKKESFPLTVTSAQKNPTAFYLCASSMLGDGYTFGSGTRLTVV.

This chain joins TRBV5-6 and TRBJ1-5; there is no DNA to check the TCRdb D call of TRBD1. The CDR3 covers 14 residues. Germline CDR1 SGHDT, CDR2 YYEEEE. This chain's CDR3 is CASSSGERDQPQHF.

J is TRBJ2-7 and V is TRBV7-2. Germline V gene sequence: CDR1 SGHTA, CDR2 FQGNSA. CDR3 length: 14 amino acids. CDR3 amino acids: CASSSRLMGGEQYF.

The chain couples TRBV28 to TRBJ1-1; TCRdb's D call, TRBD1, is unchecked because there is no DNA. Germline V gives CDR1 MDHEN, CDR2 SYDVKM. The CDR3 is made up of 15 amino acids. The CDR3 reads CASSNRGTGDTEAFF.

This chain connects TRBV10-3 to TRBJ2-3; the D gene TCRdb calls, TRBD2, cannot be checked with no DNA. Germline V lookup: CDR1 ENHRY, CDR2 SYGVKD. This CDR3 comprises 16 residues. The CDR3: CAIGGGEDQFTDTQYF.

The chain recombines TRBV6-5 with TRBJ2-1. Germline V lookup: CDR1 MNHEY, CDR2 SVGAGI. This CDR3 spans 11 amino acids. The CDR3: CASTSDVEQFF.

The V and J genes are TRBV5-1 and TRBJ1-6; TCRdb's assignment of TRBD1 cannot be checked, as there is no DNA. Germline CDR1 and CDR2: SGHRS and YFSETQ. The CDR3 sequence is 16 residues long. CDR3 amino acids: CASSTLSRQESSPLHF.

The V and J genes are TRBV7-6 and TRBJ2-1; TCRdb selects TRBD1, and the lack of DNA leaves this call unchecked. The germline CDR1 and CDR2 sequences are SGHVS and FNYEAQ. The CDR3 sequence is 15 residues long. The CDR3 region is CASSETGRSYNEQFF. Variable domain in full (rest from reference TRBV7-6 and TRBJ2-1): GAGVSQSPRYKVTKRGQDVALRCDPISGHVSLYWYRQALGQGPEFLTYFNYEAQQDKSGLPNDRFSAERPEGSISTLTIQRTEQRDSAMYRCASSETGRSYNEQFFGPGTRLTVL.

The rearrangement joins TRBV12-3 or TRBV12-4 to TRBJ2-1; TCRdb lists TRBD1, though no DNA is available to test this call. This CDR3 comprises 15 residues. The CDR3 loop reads CASSPDRGAYNEQFF.

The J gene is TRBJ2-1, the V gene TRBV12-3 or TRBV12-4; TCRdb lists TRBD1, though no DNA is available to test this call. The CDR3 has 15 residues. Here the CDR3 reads CASRHPGPGSNEQFF.

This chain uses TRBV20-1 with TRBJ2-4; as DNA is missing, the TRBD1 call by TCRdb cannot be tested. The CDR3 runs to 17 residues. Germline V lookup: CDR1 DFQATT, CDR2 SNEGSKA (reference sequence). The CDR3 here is CSASRTGGELAKNIQYF.

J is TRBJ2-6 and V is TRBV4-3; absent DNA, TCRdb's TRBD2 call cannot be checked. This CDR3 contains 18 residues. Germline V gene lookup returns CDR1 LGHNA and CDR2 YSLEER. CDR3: CASSQDWRGSSGANVLTF.

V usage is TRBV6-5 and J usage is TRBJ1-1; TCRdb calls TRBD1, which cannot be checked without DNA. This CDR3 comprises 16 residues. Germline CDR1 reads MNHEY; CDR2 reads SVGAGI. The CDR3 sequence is CASSYFRGQPHTEAFF.

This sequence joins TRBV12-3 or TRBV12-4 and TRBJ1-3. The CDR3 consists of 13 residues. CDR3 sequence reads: CASRGYSGNTIYF.

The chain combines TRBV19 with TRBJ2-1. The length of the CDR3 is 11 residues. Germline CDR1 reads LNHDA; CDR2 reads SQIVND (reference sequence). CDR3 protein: CASSESLEQFF.

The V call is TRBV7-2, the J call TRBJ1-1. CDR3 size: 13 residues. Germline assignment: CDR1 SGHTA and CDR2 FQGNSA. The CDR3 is CASSPGRNTEAFF.

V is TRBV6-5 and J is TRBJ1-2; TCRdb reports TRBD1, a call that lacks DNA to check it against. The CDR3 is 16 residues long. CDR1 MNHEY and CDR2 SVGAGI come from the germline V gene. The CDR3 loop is CASSYSAGAFGDGYTF.

This chain's CDR3 is CASSFGQGPQNEKLFF. V is TRBV7-6 and J is TRBJ1-4; TCRdb names TRBD1, which stays unverified in the absence of DNA. Per germline, CDR1 SGHVS and CDR2 FNYEAQ. CDR3 length: 16 amino acids.

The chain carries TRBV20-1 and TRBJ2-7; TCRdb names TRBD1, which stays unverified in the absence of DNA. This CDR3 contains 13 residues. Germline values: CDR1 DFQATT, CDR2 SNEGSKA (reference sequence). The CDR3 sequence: CSASGGRSYEQYF.

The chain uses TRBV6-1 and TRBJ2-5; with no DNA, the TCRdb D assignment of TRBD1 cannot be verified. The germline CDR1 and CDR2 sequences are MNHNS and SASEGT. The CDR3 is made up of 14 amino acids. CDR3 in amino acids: CASSGTGGPETQYF.